The clone carrying this T cell receptor beta chain was recorded many times. Unmatched junction bases numbered 7, after V lost 6 bases and J lost 8 bases. Germline CDR1 SNHLY, CDR2 FYNNEI. CDR3 size: 14 residues. Together with a sample-barcoded 5' primer, a J-beta primer mix was included in a second PCR lasting 7 to 11 cycles. A template-switch adaptor with 12 random nucleotides tagged each cDNA molecule. TCRdb reprocessed the 5' RACE reads with MiXCR, giving one entry per CDR3 protein. The table includes approximately 810,000 distinct CDR3 sequences, 25% to 30% detected once. The data originate from a study of blood T cells in healthy people across ages.

The sequenced sample consisted of blood. The sequence derives from a woman older than 75 in good health. The chain links TRBV2 to TRBJ2-4; TRBD2 matches 10 bases. In DNA, the CDR3 is TGTGCCAGCAGACGTCGGACTAGCGGTGACATTCAGTACTTC. Its translation: CASRRRTSGDIQYF.